These 12 T cell receptor beta chains originate from one sample sequenced in a study of Ad26.COV2.S vaccination and SARS-CoV-2 variants. Treatment meaning: around 19 received Ad26.COV2.S at low or high dose, single or two shots; about 5 received placebo; per-sample allocation not given. After the first vaccine or placebo injection, samples were drawn on day 63. Data came from immunoSEQ multiplex PCR; TCRdb stores just in-frame clones and leaves some out. The table records about 680,000 clones, more than 70% of them present only once. The sequences come from peripheral blood, collected in a trial of Ad26.COV2.S vaccine versus placebo. These receptors were taken from a person aged 18-60 years who received the Ad26.COV2.S COVID-19 vaccine or a placebo.

As to this clone: At the DNA level, this CDR3 is encoded by other sequences in the same sample as well. The V call is TRBV7-9, the J call TRBJ1-1; no reliable D call. V was trimmed by 5 bases and J by 3 bases, leaving 7 bases between them. Germline CDR1 is SEHNR and CDR2 is FQNEAQ (reference sequence). CDR3 length equals 12 residues. This CDR3 is CASSPLHTEAFF. The CDR3 DNA follows: TGTGCCAGCAGCCCACTCCACACTGAAGCTTTCTTT.

J is TRBJ1-1 and V is TRBV27; 8 bases fit TRBD1. Germline values: CDR1 MNHEY, CDR2 SMNVEV (reference sequence). The CDR3 loop spans 15 amino acids. V shed 5 bases, J shed 7 bases, and the junction held 12 bases outside the gene matches. Here the CDR3 reads CASSRSGTGGGEAFF. The CDR3 DNA reads TGTGCCAGCAGTAGATCCGGGACAGGAGGTGGTGAAGCTTTCTTT.

V usage is TRBV28 and J usage is TRBJ1-5; 9 positions match TRBD1. Germline loops: CDR1 MDHEN, CDR2 SYDVKM. With 4 bases clipped from V and 3 bases from J, the junction kept 7 bases outside the gene matches. CDR3 length equals 16 residues. Written as DNA, the CDR3 is TGTGCCAGCAGTTCGGGACAGGGATGGATCAATCAGCCCCAGCATTTT. Protein sequence: CASSSGQGWINQPQHF. Supplemented by reference TRBV28 and TRBJ1-5, the full variable domain reads DVKVTQSSRYLVKRTGEKVFLECVQDMDHENMFWYRQDPGLGLRLIYFSYDVKMKEKGDIPEGYSVSREKKERFSLILESASTNQTSMYLCASSSGQGWINQPQHFGDGTRLSIL.

CDR3 residues: CAWSVRGYGPGKLFF. CDR3 in DNA: TGTGCCTGGAGTGTAAGGGGCTACGGACCCGGGAAACTGTTTTTT. The chain joins TRBV30 to TRBJ1-4; D may be TRBD1 (5 bases). The CDR3 covers 15 residues. The germline gives CDR1 GTSNPN, CDR2 SVGIG (reference sequence). Trimming took off 0 bases at V and 11 bases at J, with 19 bases between the two ends. Together with reference TRBV30 and TRBJ1-4, the CDR3 gives the full variable domain: SQTIHQWPATLVQPVGSPLSLECTVEGTSNPNLYWYRQAAGRGLQLLFYSVGIGQISSEVPQNLSASRPQDRQFILSSKKLLLSDSGFYLCAWSVRGYGPGKLFFGSGTQLSVL.

The chain uses TRBV11-3 and TRBJ1-5; no reliable D call. The CDR3 covers 12 residues. Germline V gene data show CDR1 as SGHNT and CDR2 as YENEEA. V gave up 6 bases and J gave up 7 bases, with 10 bases separating them. CDR3: CASRYFYQPQHF. CDR3 sequence (DNA): TGTGCCAGCAGATATTTTTACCAGCCCCAGCATTTT.

This clone was found a few times. The chain has TRBV5-1 and TRBJ2-7, with unresolved D. V was pared by 5 bases and J by 4 bases, with 16 bases between. The CDR3 sequence is 14 residues long. Germline V CDR1 and CDR2: SGHRS, YFSETQ. The CDR3 reads CASRKGAASYEQYF. In nucleotides, the CDR3 is TGCGCCAGCAGGAAGGGCGCTGCCAGTTACGAGCAGTACTTC.

The rearrangement joins TRBV5-1 to TRBJ1-3; D is ambiguous. The germline V and J ends were trimmed by 1 base and 3 bases, with 17 bases remaining between them. There are 17 residues in the CDR3. Germline lookup yields CDR1 SGHRS and CDR2 YFSETQ. The CDR3 DNA follows: TGCGCCAGCAGCTTGCGCCCTGGAGGGAATGATGGAAACACCATATATTTT. The encoded protein is CASSLRPGGNDGNTIYF.

V and J are TRBV30 and TRBJ2-6; tentative D call: TRBD1 (5 bases). The CDR3 is made up of 13 amino acids. Germline CDR1 is GTSNPN and CDR2 is SVGIG (reference sequence). V lost 6 bases to trimming and J lost 0 bases, with 6 bases between them. CDR3 in DNA: TGTGCCTGTCAGGGCTCTGGGGCCAACGTCCTGACTTTC. It specifies CACQGSGANVLTF.

The chain couples TRBV9 to TRBJ1-6; D might be TRBD1 (6 bases). There are 15 residues in the CDR3. The germline V gene encodes CDR1 SGDLS and CDR2 YYNGEE. The V gene lost 2 bases and the J gene lost 7 bases, with 13 bases spanning the gap. In DNA form, the CDR3 reads TGTGCCAGCAGCGTCCAGGGGCTGAGGAATTCACCCCTCCACTTT. Translation: CASSVQGLRNSPLHF.

This chain connects TRBV5-5 to TRBJ1-2, with 11 positions matching TRBD1. CDR3 size: 14 residues. V trimming: 4 bases; J trimming: 8 bases; junction bases outside the gene matches: 7. Per germline, CDR1 SGHKS and CDR2 YYEKEE (reference sequence). DNA for the CDR3: TGTGCCAGCAGCAGCGGACAGGGGGCCGGCGGCTACACCTTC. Its translation: CASSSGQGAGGYTF.

V usage is TRBV30 and J usage is TRBJ1-5; D unclear. The CDR3 spans 15 residues. Trimming shortened V by 2 bases and J by 3 bases, and 14 bases separated the two germline ends. The germline gives CDR1 GTSNPN, CDR2 SVGIG (reference sequence). CDR3 in DNA: TGTGCCTGGAGTCCCAGAGCTATCGCCAATCAGCCCCAGCATTTT. As protein: CAWSPRAIANQPQHF. Together with reference TRBV30 and TRBJ1-5, the CDR3 gives the full variable domain: SQTIHQWPATLVQPVGSPLSLECTVEGTSNPNLYWYRQAAGRGLQLLFYSVGIGQISSEVPQNLSASRPQDRQFILSSKKLLLSDSGFYLCAWSPRAIANQPQHFGDGTRLSIL.

This clone was counted once. The J gene is TRBJ2-7, the V gene TRBV6-5; possibly TRBD2 for D (5 bases). This CDR3 comprises 13 residues. Germline CDR1 MNHEY, CDR2 SVGAGI. The V end was cut by 6 bases, the J end by 4 bases, with 13 bases between. The CDR3 reads CASRGHGEYEQYF. The DNA for the CDR3 is TGTGCCAGCAGGGGTCACGGGGAGTACGAGCAGTACTTC.